Each of the 3 T cell receptor beta chains below was sequenced from the same sample in a study of cytomegalovirus exposure and HLA in healthy donors. The PCR used 60 Vbeta and 13 Jbeta primers. Profiling relied on immunoSEQ multiplex PCR, and the TCRdb table lists in-frame clones only, not all of them. The sample has about 160,000 clones, more than 70% seen once; the top ten hold less than 0.4%. Material: PBMCs. Source of these receptors: a boy under 10 years old in good health and CMV-seronegative.

The chain links TRBV2 to TRBJ1-1; weak D call: TRBD1 (6 bases). This CDR3 region has 14 residues. V gave up 6 bases and J gave up 2 bases, with 13 bases separating them. Germline V gene data show CDR1 as SNHLY and CDR2 as FYNNEI. The CDR3 loop is CASRVQGSNTEAFF. CDR3 DNA: TGTGCCAGCAGAGTACAGGGCTCCAACACTGAAGCTTTCTTT.

V is TRBV7-6 and J is TRBJ1-5; no reliable D call. The CDR3 is 13 amino acids. The germline gives CDR1 SGHVS, CDR2 FNYEAQ. Trimming took 5 bases from V and 8 from J, leaving 13 bases between them. CDR3 residues: CASSRWSEEPQHF. The CDR3 DNA is TGTGCCAGCAGCCGGTGGAGTGAGGAGCCCCAGCATTTT.

The chain joins TRBV5-1 to TRBJ1-6; D uncertain. CDR1 SGHRS and CDR2 YFSETQ come from the germline V gene. CDR3 length: 14 amino acids. Trimming left V 3 bases short and J 9 bases short, with 13 bases between. The DNA for the CDR3 is TGCGCCAGCAGCTCCCTGCCCCGCAGTTCACCCCTCCACTTT. Translating it yields CASSSLPRSSPLHF.